This T cell receptor beta chain was captured in a study of T cell responses to AZD1222 COVID-19 vaccine. CDR3 length: 14 residues. Unmatched junction bases numbered 4, after V lost 3 bases and J lost 7 bases. Germline assignment: CDR1 LNHDA and CDR2 SQIVND (reference sequence). Data came from immunoSEQ multiplex PCR; TCRdb stores just in-frame clones and leaves some out. This sample carries more than 120,000 clones, around 90% of them seen once, and the ten largest clones take approximately 1.6%. This specimen was peripheral blood, taken 28 days after the second AZD1222 dose. This receptor was taken from an adult who received the AZD1222 COVID-19 vaccine. The chain has TRBV19 and TRBJ1-4, with TRBD1 matching over 8 bases. DNA for the CDR3: TGTGCCAGTAGTATCGGACAGGGAGGTGAAAAACTGTTTTTT. Its translation is CASSIGQGGEKLFF.